This record concerns one TCR beta chain sequence. This sample is part of a study of OX40 agonist ivuxolimab in advanced cancers. Study context: Mean age approximately 61 years, range roughly 23 to 79; about 85% male. A partial response was reached by three patients: one with hepatocellular carcinoma and two with cutaneous melanoma.

Patients had blood sampled at baseline and again on cycle 4 day 1 and cycle 7 day 1. Clones were sequenced by immunoSEQ multiplex PCR, and TCRdb holds only the in-frame ones, with some missing. Of roughly 52,000 clones in the sample, 70% to 90% were seen once. This TCR came from an adult with an advanced solid tumor such as melanoma, head and neck, liver or kidney cancer. The sample was CD4+ or CD8+ T cells sorted from blood, taken in a trial of the OX40 agonist ivuxolimab.

CDR3 nucleotide sequence: TGTGCCAGCAGCCACCTCGGGGTTAGCTATGGCTACACCTTC. It encodes CASSHLGVSYGYTF. The chain recombines TRBV14 with TRBJ1-2, with no clear D. This CDR3 is 14 amino acids long. Germline V CDR1 and CDR2: SGHDN, FVKESK. V lost 3 bases, J lost 4 bases, and 12 bases lay in between.